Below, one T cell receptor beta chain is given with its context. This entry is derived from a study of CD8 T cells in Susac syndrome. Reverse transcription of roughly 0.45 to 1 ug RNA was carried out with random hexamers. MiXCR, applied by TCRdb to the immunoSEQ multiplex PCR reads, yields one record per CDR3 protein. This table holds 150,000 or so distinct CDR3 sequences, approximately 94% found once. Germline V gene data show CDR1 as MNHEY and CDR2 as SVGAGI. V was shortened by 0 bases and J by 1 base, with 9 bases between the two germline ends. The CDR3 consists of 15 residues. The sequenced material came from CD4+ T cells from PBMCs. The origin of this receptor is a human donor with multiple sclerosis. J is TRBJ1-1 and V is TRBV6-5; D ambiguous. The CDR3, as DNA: TGTGCCAGCAGTTACTCGGGCATCTCGAACACTGAAGCTTTCTTT. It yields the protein CASSYSGISNTEAFF.